This T cell receptor (beta chain) was retrieved from a study of blood T cell repertoires in COVID-19. Study overall: Collection of acute and convalescent COVID-19 samples took place in the United States, Italy and Spain. PBMCs, B-cell-depleted T cells, or T cells provided the cDNA or gDNA that made up the material.

The CDR3 contains 15 residues. The germline CDR1 and CDR2 sequences are KGHSH and LQKENI. Trimming at V came to 3 bases and at J to 6 bases, leaving 11 bases not matched to a gene. The table came from immunoSEQ multiplex PCR; TCRdb's copy has only in-frame clones and leaves some out. The sample contains hundreds of thousands of clones, about 86% of which appear only once. Specimen: peripheral blood. This sequence joins TRBV18 and TRBJ2-7; TRBD1 matches at 7 bases. The sequence came from a woman aged 60 to 75 with COVID-19, enrolled during active disease. The CDR3: CASSPSGGPVPEQYF. The CDR3 nucleotides are TGTGCCAGCTCACCGTCAGGGGGACCGGTCCCCGAGCAGTACTTC.